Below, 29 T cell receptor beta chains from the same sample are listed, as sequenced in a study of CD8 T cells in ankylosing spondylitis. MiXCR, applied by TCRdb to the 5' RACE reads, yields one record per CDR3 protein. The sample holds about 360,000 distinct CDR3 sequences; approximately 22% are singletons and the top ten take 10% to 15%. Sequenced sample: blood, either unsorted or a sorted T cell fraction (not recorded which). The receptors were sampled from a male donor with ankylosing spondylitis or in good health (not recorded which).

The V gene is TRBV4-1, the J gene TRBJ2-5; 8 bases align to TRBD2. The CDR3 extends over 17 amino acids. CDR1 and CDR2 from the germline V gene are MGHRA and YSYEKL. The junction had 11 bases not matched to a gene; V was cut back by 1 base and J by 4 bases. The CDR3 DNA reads TGCGCCAGCAGCCAAGGACGTTCTGGCGGGGGGAGAGAGACCCAGTACTTC. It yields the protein CASSQGRSGGGRETQYF.

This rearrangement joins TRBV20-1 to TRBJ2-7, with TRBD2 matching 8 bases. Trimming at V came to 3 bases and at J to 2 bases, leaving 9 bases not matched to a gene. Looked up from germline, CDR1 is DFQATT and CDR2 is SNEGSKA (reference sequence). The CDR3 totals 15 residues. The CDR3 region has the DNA TGCAGTGCTAGCCCCAGTAGCGGGGCTACCTACGAGCAGTACTTC. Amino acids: CSASPSSGATYEQYF.

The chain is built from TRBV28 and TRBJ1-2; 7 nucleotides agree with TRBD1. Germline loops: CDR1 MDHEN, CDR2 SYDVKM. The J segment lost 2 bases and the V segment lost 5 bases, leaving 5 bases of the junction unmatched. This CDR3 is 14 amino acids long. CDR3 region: CASSTYRGNYGYTF. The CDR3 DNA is TGTGCCAGCAGTACATACAGGGGAAACTATGGCTACACCTTC.

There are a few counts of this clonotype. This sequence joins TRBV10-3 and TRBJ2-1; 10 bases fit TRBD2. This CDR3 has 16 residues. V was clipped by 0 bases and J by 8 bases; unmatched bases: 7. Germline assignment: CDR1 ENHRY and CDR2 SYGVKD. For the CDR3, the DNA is TGTGCCATCAGTGAGTCGATCGCTAGCGGGGGCTATGAGCAGTTCTTC. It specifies CAISESIASGGYEQFF.

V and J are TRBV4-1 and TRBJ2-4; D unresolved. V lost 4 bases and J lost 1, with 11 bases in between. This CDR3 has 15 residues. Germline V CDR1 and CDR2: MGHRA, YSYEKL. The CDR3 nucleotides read TGCGCCAGCAGCCCTCTGGTGCCGGCCAAAAACATTCAGTACTTC. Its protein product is CASSPLVPAKNIQYF.

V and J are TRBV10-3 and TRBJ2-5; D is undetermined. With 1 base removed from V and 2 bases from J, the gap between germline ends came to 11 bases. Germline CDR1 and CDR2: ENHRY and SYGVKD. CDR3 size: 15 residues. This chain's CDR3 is CAISEFRVHQETQYF. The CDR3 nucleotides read TGTGCCATCAGTGAGTTTCGGGTACATCAAGAGACCCAGTACTTC.

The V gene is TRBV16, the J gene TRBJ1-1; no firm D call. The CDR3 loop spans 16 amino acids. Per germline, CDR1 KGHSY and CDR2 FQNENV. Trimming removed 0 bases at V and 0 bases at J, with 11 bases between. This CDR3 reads CASSQSIANMNTEAFF. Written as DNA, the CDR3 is TGTGCCAGCAGCCAATCGATTGCCAACATGAACACTGAAGCTTTCTTT. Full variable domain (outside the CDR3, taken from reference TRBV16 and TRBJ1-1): GEEVAQTPKHLVRGEGQKAKLYCAPIKGHSYVFWYQQVLKNEFKFLISFQNENVFDETGMPKERFSAKCLPNSPCSLEIQATKLEDSAVYFCASSQSIANMNTEAFFGQGTRLTVV.

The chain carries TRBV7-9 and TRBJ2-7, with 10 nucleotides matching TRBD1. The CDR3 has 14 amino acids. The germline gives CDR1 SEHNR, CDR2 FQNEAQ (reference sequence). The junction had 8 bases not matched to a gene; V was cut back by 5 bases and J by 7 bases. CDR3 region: CASSDPGQGREQYF. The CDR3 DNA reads TGTGCCAGCAGCGACCCGGGACAGGGGCGGGAGCAGTACTTC.

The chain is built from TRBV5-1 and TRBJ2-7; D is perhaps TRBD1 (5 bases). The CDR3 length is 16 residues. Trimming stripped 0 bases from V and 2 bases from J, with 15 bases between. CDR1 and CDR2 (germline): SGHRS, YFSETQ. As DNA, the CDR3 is TGCGCCAGCAGCTTGGGGCGCGACAGAAATACCTACGAGCAGTACTTC. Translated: CASSLGRDRNTYEQYF.

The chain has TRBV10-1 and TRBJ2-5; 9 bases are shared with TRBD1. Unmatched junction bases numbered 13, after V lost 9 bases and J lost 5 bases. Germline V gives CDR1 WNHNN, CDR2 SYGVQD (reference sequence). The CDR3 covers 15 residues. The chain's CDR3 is CARSTSRDREETQYF. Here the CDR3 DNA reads TGCGCCAGATCCACCTCTCGGGACAGGGAGGAGACCCAGTACTTC.

The CDR3 nucleotides are TGTACCTTCAGTTTACCCGCTGCGGGGGGACCGAACACCGGGGAGCTGTTTTTT. Translated: CTFSLPAAGGPNTGELFF. This chain connects TRBV10-3 to TRBJ2-2; 8 nucleotides agree with TRBD2. Germline loops: CDR1 ENHRY, CDR2 SYGVKD. The CDR3 has 18 amino acids.

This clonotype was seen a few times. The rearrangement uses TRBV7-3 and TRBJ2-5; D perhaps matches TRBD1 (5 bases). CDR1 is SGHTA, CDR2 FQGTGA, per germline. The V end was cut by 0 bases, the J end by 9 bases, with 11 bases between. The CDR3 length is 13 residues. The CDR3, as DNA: TGTGCCAGCAGCTTAACCGCCTTGGGGCCCCAGTACTTC. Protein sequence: CASSLTALGPQYF.

The CDR3 loop reads CASSAPRGITEAFF. In DNA form, the CDR3 reads TGTGCCAGCAGCGCCCCCAGGGGGATAACTGAAGCTTTCTTT. V gene TRBV7-9 combines with J gene TRBJ1-1; 7 bases agree with TRBD1. In germline, CDR1 is SEHNR, CDR2 FQNEAQ (reference sequence). This CDR3 contains 14 residues. The trim removed 5 bases at V and 5 bases at J, leaving 8 bases unmatched.

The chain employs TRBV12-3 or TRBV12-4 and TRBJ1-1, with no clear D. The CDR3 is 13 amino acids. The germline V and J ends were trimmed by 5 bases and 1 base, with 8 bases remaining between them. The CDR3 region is CASSALRNTEAFF. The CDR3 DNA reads TGTGCCAGCAGTGCACTCAGGAACACTGAAGCTTTCTTT.

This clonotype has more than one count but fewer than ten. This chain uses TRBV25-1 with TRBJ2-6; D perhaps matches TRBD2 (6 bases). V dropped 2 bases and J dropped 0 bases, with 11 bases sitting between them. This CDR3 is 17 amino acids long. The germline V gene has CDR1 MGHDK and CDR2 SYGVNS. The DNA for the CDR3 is TGTGCCAGCAGTGAAGGGAGGTTGGTCTCTGGGGCCAACGTCCTGACTTTC. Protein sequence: CASSEGRLVSGANVLTF.

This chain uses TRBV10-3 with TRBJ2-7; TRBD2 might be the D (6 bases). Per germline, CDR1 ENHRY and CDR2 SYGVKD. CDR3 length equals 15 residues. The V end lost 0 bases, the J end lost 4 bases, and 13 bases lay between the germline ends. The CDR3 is CAISESGLRGYEQYF. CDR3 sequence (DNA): TGTGCCATCAGTGAGTCCGGACTGCGGGGATACGAGCAGTACTTC.

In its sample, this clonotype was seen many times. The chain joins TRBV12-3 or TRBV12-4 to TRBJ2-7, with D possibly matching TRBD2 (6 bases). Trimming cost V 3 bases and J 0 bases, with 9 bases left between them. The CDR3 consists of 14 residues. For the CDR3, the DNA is TGTGCCAGCAGTTTTGGAGGGGCCTCCTACGAGCAGTACTTC. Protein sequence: CASSFGGASYEQYF.

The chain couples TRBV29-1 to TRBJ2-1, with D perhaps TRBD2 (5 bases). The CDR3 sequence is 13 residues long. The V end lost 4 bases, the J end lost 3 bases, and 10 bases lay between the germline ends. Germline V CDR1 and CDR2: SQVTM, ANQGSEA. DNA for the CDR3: TGCAGCGTTGCAGTCACTAGCTACAATGAGCAGTTCTTC. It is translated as CSVAVTSYNEQFF.

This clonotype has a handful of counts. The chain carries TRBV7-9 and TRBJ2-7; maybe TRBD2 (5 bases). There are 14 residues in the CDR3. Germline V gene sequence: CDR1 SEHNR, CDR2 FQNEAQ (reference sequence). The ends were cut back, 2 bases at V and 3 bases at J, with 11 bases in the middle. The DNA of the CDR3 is TGTGCCAGCAGCTTACCGGGAAGCTTCTACGAGCAGTACTTC. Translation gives CASSLPGSFYEQYF.

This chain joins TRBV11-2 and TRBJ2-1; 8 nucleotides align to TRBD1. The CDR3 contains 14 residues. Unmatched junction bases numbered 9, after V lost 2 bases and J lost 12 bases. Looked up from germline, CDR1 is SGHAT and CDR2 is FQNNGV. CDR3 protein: CASSLRLTGGLQFF. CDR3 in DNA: TGTGCCAGCAGCTTACGCTTAACAGGGGGTTTGCAGTTCTTC.

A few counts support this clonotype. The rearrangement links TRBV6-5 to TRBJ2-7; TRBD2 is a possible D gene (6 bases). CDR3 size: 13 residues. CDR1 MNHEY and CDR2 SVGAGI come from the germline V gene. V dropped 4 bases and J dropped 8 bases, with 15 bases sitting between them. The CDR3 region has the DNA TGTGCCAGCAGTTCCGGGACTGCCTCCCAGCAGTACTTC. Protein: CASSSGTASQQYF.

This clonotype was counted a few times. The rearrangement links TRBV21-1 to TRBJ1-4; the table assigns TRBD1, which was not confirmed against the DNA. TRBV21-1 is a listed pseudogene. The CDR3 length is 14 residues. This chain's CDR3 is CASRGTGRNEKLFF. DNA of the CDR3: TGTGCCAGCAGGGGGACAGGCCGTAATGAAAAACTGTTTTTT.

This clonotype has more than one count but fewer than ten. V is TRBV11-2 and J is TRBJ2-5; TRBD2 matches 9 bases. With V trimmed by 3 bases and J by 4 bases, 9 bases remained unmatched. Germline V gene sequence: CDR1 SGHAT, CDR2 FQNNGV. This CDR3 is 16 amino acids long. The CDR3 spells CASSFSGGGARETQYF. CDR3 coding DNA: TGTGCCAGCAGCTTCTCGGGCGGGGGGGCCCGAGAGACCCAGTACTTC.

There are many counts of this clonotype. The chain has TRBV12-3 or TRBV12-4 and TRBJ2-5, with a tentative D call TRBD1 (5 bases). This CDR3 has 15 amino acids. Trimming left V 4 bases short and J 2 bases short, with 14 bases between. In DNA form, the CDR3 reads TGTGCCAGCAGTTCCACAGGAGAGTTACAAGAGACCCAGTACTTC. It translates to CASSSTGELQETQYF.

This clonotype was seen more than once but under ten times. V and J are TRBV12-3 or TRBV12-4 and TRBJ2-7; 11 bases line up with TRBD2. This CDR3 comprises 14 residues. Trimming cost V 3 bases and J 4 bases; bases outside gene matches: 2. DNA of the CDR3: TGTGCCAGCAGTTTGGGACTAGCGGCGTACGAGCAGTACTTC. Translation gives CASSLGLAAYEQYF.

The CDR3 reads CASSPPKVSNTGELFF. The CDR3 DNA reads TGTGCCAGCAGCCCCCCCAAGGTTTCGAACACCGGGGAGCTGTTTTTT. This chain joins TRBV7-9 and TRBJ2-2, with D unclear. V was shortened by 5 bases and J by 0 bases, with 13 bases between the two germline ends. The CDR3 contains 16 residues. CDR1 SEHNR and CDR2 FQNEAQ come from the germline V gene (reference sequence).

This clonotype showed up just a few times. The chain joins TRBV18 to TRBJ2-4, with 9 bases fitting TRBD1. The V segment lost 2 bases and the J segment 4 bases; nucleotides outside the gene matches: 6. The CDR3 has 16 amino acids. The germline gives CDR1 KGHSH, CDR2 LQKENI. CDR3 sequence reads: CASSPFLGTGKNIQYF. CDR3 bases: TGTGCCAGCTCACCATTTTTAGGGACAGGGAAAAACATTCAGTACTTC.

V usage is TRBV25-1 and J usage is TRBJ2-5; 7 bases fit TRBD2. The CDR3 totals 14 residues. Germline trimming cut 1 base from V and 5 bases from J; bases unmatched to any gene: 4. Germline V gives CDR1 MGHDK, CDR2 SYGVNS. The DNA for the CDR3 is TGTGCCAGCAGTGAATGGGGAGGGAGTGAGACCCAGTACTTC. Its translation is CASSEWGGSETQYF. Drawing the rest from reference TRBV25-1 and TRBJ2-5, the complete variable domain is EADIYQTPRYLVIGTGKKITLECSQTMGHDKMYWYQQDPGMELHLIHYSYGVNSTEKGDLSSESTVSRIRTEHFPLTLESARPSHTSQYLCASSEWGGSETQYFGPGTRLLVL.

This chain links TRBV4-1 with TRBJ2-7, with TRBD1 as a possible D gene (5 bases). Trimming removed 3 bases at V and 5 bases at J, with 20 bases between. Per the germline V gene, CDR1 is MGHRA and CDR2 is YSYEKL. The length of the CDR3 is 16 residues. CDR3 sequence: CASSQPGFTAANEQYF. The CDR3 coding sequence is TGCGCCAGCAGCCAGCCAGGGTTCACCGCCGCCAACGAGCAGTACTTC.